This T cell receptor beta chain was observed in a study of blood T cell repertoires in COVID-19. Germline V gene lookup returns CDR1 KGHSH and CDR2 LQKENI. This CDR3 is built from 14 residues. V was shortened by 3 bases and J by 3 bases, with 9 bases between the two germline ends. Repertoires were generated with immunoSEQ multiplex PCR, while TCRdb's copy carries only in-frame clones and drops some. The repertoire holds some 150,000 clones, with around nine tenths as singletons. Sequenced input: peripheral blood. This chain uses TRBV18 with TRBJ1-5, with D unclear. The sequence was collected from a woman in her forties or fifties with active or convalescent COVID-19. Here the CDR3 reads CASSPGGLNQPQHF. In DNA, the CDR3 is TGTGCCAGCTCACCGGGAGGGCTCAATCAGCCCCAGCATTTT.